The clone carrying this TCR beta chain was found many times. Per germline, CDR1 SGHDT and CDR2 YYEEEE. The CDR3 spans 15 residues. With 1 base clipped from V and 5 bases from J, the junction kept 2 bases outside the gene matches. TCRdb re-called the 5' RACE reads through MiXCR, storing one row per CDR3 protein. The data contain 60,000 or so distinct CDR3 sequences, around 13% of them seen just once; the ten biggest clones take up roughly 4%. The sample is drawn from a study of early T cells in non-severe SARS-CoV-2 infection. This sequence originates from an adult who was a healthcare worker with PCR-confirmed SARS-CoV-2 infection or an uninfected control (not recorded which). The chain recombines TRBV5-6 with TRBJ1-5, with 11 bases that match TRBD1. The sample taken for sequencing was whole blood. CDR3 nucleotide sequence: TGTGCCAGCAGCTTGATGGACAGGGGGCATCAGCCCCAGCATTTT. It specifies CASSLMDRGHQPQHF.